This T cell receptor (beta chain) was retrieved from a study of naive and memory T cell subsets. The SP2 primer and nested alpha and beta constant region primers amplified ligated cDNA in four rounds. Blood and skin TCR RNA was reverse transcribed with alpha and beta constant primers. MiXCR was run by TCRdb on the UMI-ligation and nested PCR reads, yielding one entry per CDR3 protein. The sample yields roughly 14,000 distinct CDR3 sequences, more than 4.5% seen once. The sample holds many counts of this clonotype. Stated treatment: skin biopsy from PPD injection site in Mantoux-positive individual. A UMI-containing oligonucleotide was joined by 3' ligation to the TCR cDNA template. Skin biopsies came from PPD injection sites in Mantoux-positive individuals. CDR3 length: 13 amino acids. Between the trimmed V and J ends, which lost 8 bases and 5 bases, there was a span of 16 bases. CDR1 and CDR2 from the germline V gene are MNHEY and SMNVEV (reference sequence).

The specimen was skin, collected from a tuberculin skin test site. V is TRBV27 and J is TRBJ2-7; D is possibly TRBD2 (6 bases). This clonotype was obtained from an adult in good health. The CDR3 region is CASALGGVHEQYF. The CDR3 DNA reads as TGTGCCAGCGCCCTCGGGGGAGTCCACGAGCAGTACTTC.